Detailed here is one T cell receptor (beta chain). What it binds is not known. This sample is part of a study of T cell repertoires in cytomegalovirus infection. Findings and limits, study-wide: Using cumulative public TCR beta family frequency, the authors identified those who carried CMV together with the relevant HLA.

V lost 4 bases and J lost 2; bases outside the gene matches: 9. Looked up from germline, CDR1 is MNHNS and CDR2 is SASEGT. CDR3 length: 17 residues. One entry per CDR3 protein, called by TCRdb with MiXCR from the reads. The sample holds fewer than 350,000 distinct CDR3 sequences, 9.5% seen once. This chain connects TRBV6-1 to TRBJ1-5; TRBD1 agrees at 9 bases. Sequencing was carried out using PBMCs. The clonotype comes from a human donor in good health (CMV status not recorded). Some clones in this sample may be carry-over from other donors' samples. CDR3 nucleotide sequence: TGTGCCAGCAGTGCACAGGGGGCAAGGGTCGGCAATCAGCCCCAGCATTTT. It yields the protein CASSAQGARVGNQPQHF.